This passage covers 5 T cell receptor beta chains from one sample sequenced in a study of neurological immune-mediated disorders. A single record per CDR3 protein comes from TCRdb applying MiXCR to the 5' RACE reads. The sample has 30,000 to 35,000 distinct CDR3 sequences; 4% are singletons. Sequencing was done on a sample of CD4+ T cells from blood. These receptor sequences come from a woman in her thirties or forties in good health.

This clonotype was detected many times. The chain employs TRBV12-3 or TRBV12-4 and TRBJ1-1; D unresolved. CDR3 size: 14 residues. V was cut by 6 bases and J by 1 base, with 12 bases left in between. The CDR3 spells CASSIRPGNTEAFF. DNA of the CDR3: TGTGCCAGCAGCATACGCCCCGGGAACACTGAAGCTTTCTTT.

This clonotype was seen at least ten times. The chain uses TRBV12-3 or TRBV12-4 and TRBJ1-5; 7 bases map to TRBD1. The CDR3 sequence is 15 residues long. The J segment lost 2 bases and the V segment lost 5 bases, leaving 6 bases of the junction unmatched. The CDR3 sequence: CASSLVTGGNQPQHF. The CDR3, as DNA: TGTGCCAGCAGTCTCGTAACAGGGGGCAATCAGCCCCAGCATTTT.

This clonotype was counted ten times or more. The chain is built from TRBV2 and TRBJ2-7; D uncertain. The CDR3 contains 11 residues. Between the trimmed V and J ends, which lost 0 bases and 7 bases, there was a span of 4 bases. Germline lookup yields CDR1 SNHLY and CDR2 FYNNEI. The CDR3 spells CASSEAGEQYF. The CDR3 nucleotides read TGTGCCAGCAGTGAAGCGGGGGAGCAGTACTTC. The full variable domain, rest sourced from reference TRBV2 and TRBJ2-7, is EPEVTQTPSHQVTQMGQEVILRCVPISNHLYFYWYRQILGQKVEFLVSFYNNEISEKSEIFDDQFSVERPDGSNFTLKIRSTKLEDSAMYFCASSEAGEQYFGPGTRLTVT.

Many counts were recorded for this clonotype. This chain uses TRBV18 with TRBJ2-3; the D is unclear. The CDR3 has 17 residues. Germline V gene data show CDR1 as KGHSH and CDR2 as LQKENI. V lost 2 bases and J lost 4, with 19 bases in between. The CDR3 nucleotides read TGTGCCAGCTCACCAACCTGGTCGGTAGGCCTGGCAGATACGCAGTATTTT. This sequence encodes CASSPTWSVGLADTQYF.

This clonotype was recorded at least ten times. The chain is built from TRBV5-6 and TRBJ2-2; D gene ambiguous. V lost 3 bases, J lost 4 bases, and 13 bases lay in between. The CDR3 consists of 15 residues. CDR1 SGHDT and CDR2 YYEEEE come from the germline V gene. The CDR3 DNA reads TGTGCCAGCAGCTCCTCCGGGCCGGGCACCGGGGAGCTGTTTTTT. Protein: CASSSSGPGTGELFF.